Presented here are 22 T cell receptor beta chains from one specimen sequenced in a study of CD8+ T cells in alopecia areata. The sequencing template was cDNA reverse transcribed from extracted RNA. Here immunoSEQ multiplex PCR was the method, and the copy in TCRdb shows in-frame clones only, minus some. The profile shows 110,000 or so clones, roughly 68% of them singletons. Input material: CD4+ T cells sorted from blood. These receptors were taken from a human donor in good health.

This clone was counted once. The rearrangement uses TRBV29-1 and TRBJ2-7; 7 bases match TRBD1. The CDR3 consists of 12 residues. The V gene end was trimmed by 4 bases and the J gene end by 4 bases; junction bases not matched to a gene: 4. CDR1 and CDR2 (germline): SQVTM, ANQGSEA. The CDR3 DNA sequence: TGCAGCGTTGTACAGGGGTCGTACGAGCAGTACTTC. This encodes CSVVQGSYEQYF.

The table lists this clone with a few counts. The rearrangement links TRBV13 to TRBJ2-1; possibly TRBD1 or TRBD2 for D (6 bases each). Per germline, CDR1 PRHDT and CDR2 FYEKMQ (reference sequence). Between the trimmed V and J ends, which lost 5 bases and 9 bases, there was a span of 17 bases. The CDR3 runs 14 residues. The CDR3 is CASSRPTGGPEQFF. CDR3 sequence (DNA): TGTGCCAGCAGCCGCCCAACCGGGGGCCCTGAGCAGTTCTTC.

This chain's CDR3 is CASSDLGYGYTF. CDR3 coding DNA: TGTGCCAGCAGTGACTTAGGATATGGCTACACCTTC. The chain joins TRBV25-1 to TRBJ1-2; D gene unclear. CDR1 is MGHDK, CDR2 SYGVNS, per germline. V was pared by 3 bases and J by 5 bases, with 7 bases between. This CDR3 has 12 amino acids.

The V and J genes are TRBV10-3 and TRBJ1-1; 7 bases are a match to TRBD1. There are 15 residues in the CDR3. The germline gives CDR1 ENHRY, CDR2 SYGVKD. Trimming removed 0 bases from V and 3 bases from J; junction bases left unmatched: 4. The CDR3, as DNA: TGTGCCATCAGTGAGTCGGGCAGGGGGGACACTGAAGCTTTCTTT. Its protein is CAISESGRGDTEAFF.

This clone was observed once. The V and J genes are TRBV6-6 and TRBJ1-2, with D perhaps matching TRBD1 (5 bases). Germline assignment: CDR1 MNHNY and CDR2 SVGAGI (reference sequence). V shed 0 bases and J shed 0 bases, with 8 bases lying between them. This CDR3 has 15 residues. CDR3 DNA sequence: TGTGCCAGCAGTTACTCCCAGGGAGCTAACTATGGCTACACCTTC. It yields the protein CASSYSQGANYGYTF.

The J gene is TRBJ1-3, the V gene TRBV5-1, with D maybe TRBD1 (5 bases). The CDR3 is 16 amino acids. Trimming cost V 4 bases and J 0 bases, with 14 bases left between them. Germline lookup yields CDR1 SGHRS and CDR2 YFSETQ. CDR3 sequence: CASSPRSGTSGNTIYF. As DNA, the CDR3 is TGCGCCAGCAGCCCCCGGTCGGGGACCTCTGGAAACACCATATATTTT.

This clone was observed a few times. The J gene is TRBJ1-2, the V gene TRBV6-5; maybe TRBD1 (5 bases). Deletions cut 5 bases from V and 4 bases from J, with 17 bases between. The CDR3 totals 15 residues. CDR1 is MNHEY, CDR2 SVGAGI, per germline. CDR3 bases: TGTGCCAGCAGTCGGGGGGTAGGCACAGCCTATGGCTACACCTTC. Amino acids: CASSRGVGTAYGYTF.

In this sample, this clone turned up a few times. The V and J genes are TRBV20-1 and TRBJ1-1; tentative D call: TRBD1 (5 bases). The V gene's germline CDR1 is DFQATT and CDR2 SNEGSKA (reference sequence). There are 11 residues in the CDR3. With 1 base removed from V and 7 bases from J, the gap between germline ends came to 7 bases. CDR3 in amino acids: CSARGDGEAFF. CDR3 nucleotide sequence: TGCAGTGCTAGAGGGGACGGTGAAGCTTTCTTT.

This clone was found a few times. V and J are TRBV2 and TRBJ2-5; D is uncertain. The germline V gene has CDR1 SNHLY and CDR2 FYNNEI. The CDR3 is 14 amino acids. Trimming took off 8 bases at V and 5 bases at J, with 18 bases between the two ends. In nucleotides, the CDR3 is TGTGCCAGCGGCCTGGGAAGCGAGGTGGAGACCCAGTACTTC. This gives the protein CASGLGSEVETQYF.

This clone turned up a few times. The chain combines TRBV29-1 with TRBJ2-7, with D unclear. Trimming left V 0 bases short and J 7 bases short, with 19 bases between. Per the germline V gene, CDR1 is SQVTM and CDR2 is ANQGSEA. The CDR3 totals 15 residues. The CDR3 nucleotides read TGCAGCGTTGAAGAAGGCGGCAAGGGCTCTGGGGAGCAGTACTTC. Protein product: CSVEEGGKGSGEQYF.

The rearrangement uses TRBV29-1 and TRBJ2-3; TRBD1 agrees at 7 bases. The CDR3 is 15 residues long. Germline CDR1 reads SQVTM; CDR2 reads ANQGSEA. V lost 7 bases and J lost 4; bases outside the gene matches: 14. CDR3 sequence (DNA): TGCAGCGATCCCTCGAGGGGGCTGGGGCCAGATACGCAGTATTTT. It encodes CSDPSRGLGPDTQYF.

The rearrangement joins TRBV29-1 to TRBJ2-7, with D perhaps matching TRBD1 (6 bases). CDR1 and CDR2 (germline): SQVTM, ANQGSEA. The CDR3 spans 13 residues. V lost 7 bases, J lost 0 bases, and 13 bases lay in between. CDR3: CSGQDRSSYEQYF. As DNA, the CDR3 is TGCAGCGGTCAAGACAGGTCCTCCTACGAGCAGTACTTC.

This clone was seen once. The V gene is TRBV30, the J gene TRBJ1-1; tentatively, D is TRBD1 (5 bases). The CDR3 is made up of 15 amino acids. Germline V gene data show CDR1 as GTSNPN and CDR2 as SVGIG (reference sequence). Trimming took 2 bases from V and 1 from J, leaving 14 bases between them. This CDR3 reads CAWSSRGWTNTEAFF. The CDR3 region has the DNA TGTGCCTGGAGTTCGAGGGGTTGGACGAACACTGAAGCTTTCTTT.

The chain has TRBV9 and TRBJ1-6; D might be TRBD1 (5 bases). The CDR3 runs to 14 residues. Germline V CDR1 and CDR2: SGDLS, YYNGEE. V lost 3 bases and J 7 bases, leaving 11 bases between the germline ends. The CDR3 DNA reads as TGTGCCAGCAGCGCCAGGGAGTTGAATTCACCCCTCCACTTT. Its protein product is CASSARELNSPLHF.

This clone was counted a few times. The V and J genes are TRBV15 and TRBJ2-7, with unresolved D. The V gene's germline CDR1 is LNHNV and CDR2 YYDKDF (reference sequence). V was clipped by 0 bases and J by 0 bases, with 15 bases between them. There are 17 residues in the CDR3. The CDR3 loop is CATSRDWAPMSSYEQYF. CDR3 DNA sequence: TGTGCCACCAGCAGAGATTGGGCACCGATGAGCTCCTACGAGCAGTACTTC.

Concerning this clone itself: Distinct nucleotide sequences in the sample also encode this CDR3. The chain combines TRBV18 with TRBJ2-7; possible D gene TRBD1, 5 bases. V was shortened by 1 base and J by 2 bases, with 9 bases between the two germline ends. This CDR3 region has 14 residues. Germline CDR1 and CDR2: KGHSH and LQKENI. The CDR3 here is CASSPRQGTYEQYF. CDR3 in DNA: TGTGCCAGCTCACCACGCCAGGGTACCTACGAGCAGTACTTC. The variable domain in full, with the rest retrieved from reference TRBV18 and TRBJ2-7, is NAGVMQNPRHLVRRRGQEARLRCSPMKGHSHVYWYRQLPEEGLKFMVYLQKENIIDESGMPKERFSAEFPKEGPSILRIQQVVRGDSAAYFCASSPRQGTYEQYFGPGTRLTVT.

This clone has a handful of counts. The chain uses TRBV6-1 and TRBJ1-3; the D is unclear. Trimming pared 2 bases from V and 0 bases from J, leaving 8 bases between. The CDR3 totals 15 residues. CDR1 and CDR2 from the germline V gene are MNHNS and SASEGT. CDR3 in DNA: TGTGCCAGCAGTGAACGGCCGAGCTCTGGAAACACCATATATTTT. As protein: CASSERPSSGNTIYF.

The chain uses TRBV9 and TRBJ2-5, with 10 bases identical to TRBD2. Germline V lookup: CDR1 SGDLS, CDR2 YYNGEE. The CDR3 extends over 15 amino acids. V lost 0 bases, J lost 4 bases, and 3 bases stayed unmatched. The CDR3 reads CASSVGAGGPETQYF. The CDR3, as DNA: TGTGCCAGCAGCGTAGGAGCGGGGGGGCCAGAGACCCAGTACTTC.

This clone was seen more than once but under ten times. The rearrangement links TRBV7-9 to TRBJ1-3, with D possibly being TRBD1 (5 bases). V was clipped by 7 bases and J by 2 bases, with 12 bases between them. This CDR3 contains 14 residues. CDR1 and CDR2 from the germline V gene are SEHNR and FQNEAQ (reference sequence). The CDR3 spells CASNRQGTGNTIYF. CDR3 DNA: TGTGCCAGCAACCGTCAGGGAACTGGAAACACCATATATTTT. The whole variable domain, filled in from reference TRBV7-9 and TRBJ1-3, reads DTGVSQNPRHKITKRGQNVTFRCDPISEHNRLYWYRQTLGQGPEFLTYFQNEAQLEKSRLLSDRFSAERPKGSFSTLEIQRTEQGDSAMYLCASNRQGTGNTIYFGEGSWLTVV.

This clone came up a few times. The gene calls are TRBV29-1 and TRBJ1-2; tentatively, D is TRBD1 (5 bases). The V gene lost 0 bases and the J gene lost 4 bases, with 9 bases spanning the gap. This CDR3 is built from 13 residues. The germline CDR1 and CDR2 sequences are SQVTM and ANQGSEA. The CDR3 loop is CSVEDLRVYGYTF. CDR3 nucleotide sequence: TGCAGCGTTGAAGATCTCAGGGTCTATGGCTACACCTTC.

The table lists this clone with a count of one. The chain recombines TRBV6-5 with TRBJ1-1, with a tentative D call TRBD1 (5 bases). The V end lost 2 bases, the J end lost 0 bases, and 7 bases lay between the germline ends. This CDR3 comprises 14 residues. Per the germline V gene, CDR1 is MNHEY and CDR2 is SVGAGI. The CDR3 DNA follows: TGTGCCAGCAGTTACGACAGACTGAACACTGAAGCTTTCTTT. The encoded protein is CASSYDRLNTEAFF.

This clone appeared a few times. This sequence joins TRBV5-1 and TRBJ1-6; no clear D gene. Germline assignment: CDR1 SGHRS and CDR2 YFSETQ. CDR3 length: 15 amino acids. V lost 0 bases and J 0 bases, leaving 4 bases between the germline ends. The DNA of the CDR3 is TGCGCCAGCAGCTTGGGGAGCTCCTATAATTCACCCCTCCACTTT. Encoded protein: CASSLGSSYNSPLHF.